What follows is one TCR beta chain and its context. The target antigen is unknown. The junction shows a germline mismatch at one end, possibly a read error. Germline V gene sequence: CDR1 SGHRS, CDR2 YFSETQ. This CDR3 spans 14 amino acids. The data stem from a study of post-analysis software for immune sequencing data. Regarding the study as a whole: By F measure, strong co-clustering occurred among samples prepared in the same batch. In patients, TRBV5-6, TRBV5-1 and TRBV20-1 belonged to roughly 5 TRBV segments found more frequently than in controls.

Unique molecular identifiers had been added to the TCR beta cDNA libraries. One entry per CDR3 protein, called by TCRdb with MiXCR from the PCR reads. Of about 820,000 distinct CDR3 sequences listed, roughly 58% are singletons. V and J are TRBV5-1 and TRBJ2-5; maybe TRBD1 (5 bases). TRBJ2-7 matches the DNA end more closely, so the J call is doubtful. The sequencing input was blood. The receptor was derived from a girl aged 5-17 years with multiple sclerosis. The CDR3, as DNA: TGCGCCGGCAGCCCCCCCGGACACAACTACGAGCAGTACTTC. Its translation: CAGSPPGHNYEQYF.